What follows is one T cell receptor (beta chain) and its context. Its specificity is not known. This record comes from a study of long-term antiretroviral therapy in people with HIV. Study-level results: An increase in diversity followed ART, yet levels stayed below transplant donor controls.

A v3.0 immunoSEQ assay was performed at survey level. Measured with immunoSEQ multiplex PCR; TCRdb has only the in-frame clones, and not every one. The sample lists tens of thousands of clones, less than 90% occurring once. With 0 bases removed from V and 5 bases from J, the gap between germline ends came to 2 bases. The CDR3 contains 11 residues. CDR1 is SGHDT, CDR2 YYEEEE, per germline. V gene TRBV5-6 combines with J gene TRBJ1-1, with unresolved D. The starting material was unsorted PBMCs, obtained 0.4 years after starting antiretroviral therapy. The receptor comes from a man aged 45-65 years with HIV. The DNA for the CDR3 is TGTGCCAGCAGCTTGGATACTGAAGCTTTCTTT. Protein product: CASSLDTEAFF. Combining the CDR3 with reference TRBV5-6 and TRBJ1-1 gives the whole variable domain DAGVTQSPTHLIKTRGQQVTLRCSPKSGHDTVSWYQQALGQGPQFIFQYYEEEERQRGNFPDRFSGHQFPNYSSELNVNALLLGDSALYLCASSLDTEAFFGQGTRLTVV.